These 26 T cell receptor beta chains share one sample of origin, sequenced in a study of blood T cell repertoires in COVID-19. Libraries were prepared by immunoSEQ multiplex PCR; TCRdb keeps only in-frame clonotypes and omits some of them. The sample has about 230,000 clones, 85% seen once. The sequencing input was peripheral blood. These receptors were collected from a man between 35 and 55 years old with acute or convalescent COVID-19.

The chain's CDR3 is CASSRRVGAGNEQFF. CDR3 bases: TGTGCCAGCAGCCGGAGGGTCGGGGCCGGTAATGAGCAGTTCTTC. The chain recombines TRBV5-4 with TRBJ2-1; TRBD2 might be the D (6 bases). The ends were cut back, 4 bases at V and 7 bases at J, with 18 bases in the middle. The CDR3 runs to 15 residues. From germline, CDR1 is SGHNT and CDR2 YYREEE (reference sequence).

The DNA of the CDR3 is TGTGCCAGCTCACCACTCAGCGGCGACAATGAGCAGTTCTTC. This gives the protein CASSPLSGDNEQFF. The chain joins TRBV18 to TRBJ2-1; TRBD2 is a possible D gene (5 bases). Germline lookup yields CDR1 KGHSH and CDR2 LQKENI. The V end was cut by 1 base, the J end by 5 bases, with 9 bases between. This CDR3 region has 14 residues.

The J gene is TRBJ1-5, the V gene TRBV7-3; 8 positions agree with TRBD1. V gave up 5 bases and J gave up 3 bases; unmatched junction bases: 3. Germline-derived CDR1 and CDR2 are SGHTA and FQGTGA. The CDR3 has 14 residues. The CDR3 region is CASSPGGYNQPQHF. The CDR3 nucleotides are TGTGCCAGCAGCCCAGGGGGCTACAATCAGCCCCAGCATTTT.

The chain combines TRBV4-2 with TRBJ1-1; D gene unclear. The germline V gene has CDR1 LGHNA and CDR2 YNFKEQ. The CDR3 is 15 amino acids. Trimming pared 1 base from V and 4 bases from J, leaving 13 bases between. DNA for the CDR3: TGTGCCAGCAGCCAAGCCGAACTTAAGAGCACTGAAGCTTTCTTT. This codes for CASSQAELKSTEAFF.

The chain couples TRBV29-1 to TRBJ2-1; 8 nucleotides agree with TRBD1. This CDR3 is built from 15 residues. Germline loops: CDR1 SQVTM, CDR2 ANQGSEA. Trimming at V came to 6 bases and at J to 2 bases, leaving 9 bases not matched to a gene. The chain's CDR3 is CSVGKGQAAYNEQFF. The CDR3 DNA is TGCAGCGTGGGGAAGGGACAGGCCGCCTACAATGAGCAGTTCTTC.

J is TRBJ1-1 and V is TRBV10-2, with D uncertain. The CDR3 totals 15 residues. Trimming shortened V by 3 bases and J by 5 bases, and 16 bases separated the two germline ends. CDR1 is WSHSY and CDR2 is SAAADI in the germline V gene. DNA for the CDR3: TGCGCCAGCAGTGAATTGGGAGGGCGTGGGACTGAAGCTTTCTTT. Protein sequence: CASSELGGRGTEAFF.

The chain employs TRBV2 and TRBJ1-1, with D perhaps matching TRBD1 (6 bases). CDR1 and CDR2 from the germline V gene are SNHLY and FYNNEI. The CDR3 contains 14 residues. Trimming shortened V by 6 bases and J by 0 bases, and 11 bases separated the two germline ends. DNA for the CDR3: TGTGCCAGCAGGTTGACAGGCCTGAACACTGAAGCTTTCTTT. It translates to CASRLTGLNTEAFF.

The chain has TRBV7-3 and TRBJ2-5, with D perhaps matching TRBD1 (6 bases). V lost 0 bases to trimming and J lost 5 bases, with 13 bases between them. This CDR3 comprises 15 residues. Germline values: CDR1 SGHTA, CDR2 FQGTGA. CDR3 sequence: CASSLTSGAHETQYF. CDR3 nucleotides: TGTGCCAGCAGCTTAACATCAGGGGCCCATGAGACCCAGTACTTC.

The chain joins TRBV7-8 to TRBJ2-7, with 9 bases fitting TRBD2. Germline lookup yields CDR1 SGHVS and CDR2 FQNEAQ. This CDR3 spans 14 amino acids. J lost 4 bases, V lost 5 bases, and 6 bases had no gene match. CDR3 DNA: TGTGCCAGCAGCGTTAGCGGGGGACCGTACGAGCAGTACTTC. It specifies CASSVSGGPYEQYF.

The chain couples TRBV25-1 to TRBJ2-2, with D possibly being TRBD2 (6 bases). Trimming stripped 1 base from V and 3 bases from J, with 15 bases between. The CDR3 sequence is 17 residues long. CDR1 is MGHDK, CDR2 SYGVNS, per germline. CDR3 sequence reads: CASSEWAGRTDTGELFF. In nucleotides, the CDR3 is TGTGCCAGCAGTGAATGGGCTGGGAGGACGGACACCGGGGAGCTGTTTTTT.

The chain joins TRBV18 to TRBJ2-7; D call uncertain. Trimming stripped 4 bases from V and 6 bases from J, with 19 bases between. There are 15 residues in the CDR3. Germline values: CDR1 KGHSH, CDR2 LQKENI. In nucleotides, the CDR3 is TGTGCCAGCTCACAATCCTCTGGGCACCTTGGCGAGCAGTACTTC. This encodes CASSQSSGHLGEQYF.

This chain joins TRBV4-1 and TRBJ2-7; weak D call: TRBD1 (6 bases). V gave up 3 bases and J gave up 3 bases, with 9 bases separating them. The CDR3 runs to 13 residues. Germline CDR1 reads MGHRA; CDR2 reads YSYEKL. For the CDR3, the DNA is TGCGCCAGCAGCCAGGGGACATTCTACGAGCAGTACTTC. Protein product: CASSQGTFYEQYF.

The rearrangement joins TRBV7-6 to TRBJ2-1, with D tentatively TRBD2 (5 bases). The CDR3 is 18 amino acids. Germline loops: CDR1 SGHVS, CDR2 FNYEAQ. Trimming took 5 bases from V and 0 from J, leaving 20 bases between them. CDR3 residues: CASSLLGVRGSSYNEQFF. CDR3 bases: TGTGCCAGCAGCCTACTCGGGGTCCGGGGTAGCTCCTACAATGAGCAGTTCTTC. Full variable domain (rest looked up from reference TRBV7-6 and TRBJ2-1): GAGVSQSPRYKVTKRGQDVALRCDPISGHVSLYWYRQALGQGPEFLTYFNYEAQQDKSGLPNDRFSAERPEGSISTLTIQRTEQRDSAMYRCASSLLGVRGSSYNEQFFGPGTRLTVL.

Here the CDR3 reads CATSRDYGVPAGETETQYF. The CDR3 DNA sequence: TGTGCCACCAGCAGAGATTATGGTGTACCGGCAGGGGAAACGGAGACCCAGTACTTC. V is TRBV15 and J is TRBJ2-5, with a tentative D call TRBD1 (6 bases). The V end was cut by 0 bases, the J end by 5 bases, with 25 bases between. Germline V lookup: CDR1 LNHNV, CDR2 YYDKDF (reference sequence). The CDR3 is 19 residues long.

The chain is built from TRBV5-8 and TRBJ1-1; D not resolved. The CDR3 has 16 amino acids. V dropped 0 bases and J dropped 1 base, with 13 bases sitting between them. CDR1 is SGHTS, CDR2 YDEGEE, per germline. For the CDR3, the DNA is TGTGCCAGCAGCTTGGGCCCCCCTGAGGGGAACACTGAAGCTTTCTTT. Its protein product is CASSLGPPEGNTEAFF.

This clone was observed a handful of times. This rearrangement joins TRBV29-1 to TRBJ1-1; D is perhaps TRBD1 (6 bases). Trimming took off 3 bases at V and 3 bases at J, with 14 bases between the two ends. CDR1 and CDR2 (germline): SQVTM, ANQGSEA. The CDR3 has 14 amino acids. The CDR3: CSVENRVSYTEAFF. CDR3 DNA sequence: TGCAGCGTTGAGAACAGGGTAAGCTACACTGAAGCTTTCTTT.

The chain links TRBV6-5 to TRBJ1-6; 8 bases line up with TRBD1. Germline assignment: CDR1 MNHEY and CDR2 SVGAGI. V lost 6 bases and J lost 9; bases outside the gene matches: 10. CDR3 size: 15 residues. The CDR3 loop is CASSSVGTGVSPLHF. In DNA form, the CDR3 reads TGTGCCAGCAGCTCCGTCGGGACAGGAGTTTCACCCCTCCACTTT.

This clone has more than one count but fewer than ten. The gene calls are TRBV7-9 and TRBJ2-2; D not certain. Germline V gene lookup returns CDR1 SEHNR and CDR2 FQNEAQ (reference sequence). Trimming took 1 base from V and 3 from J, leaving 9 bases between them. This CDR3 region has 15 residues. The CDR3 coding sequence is TGTGCCAGCAGCTTAGGACTGGATCACACCGGGGAGCTGTTTTTT. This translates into CASSLGLDHTGELFF.

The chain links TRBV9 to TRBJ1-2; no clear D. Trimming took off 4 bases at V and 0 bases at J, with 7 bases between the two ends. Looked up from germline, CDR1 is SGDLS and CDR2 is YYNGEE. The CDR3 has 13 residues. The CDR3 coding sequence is TGTGCCAGCAGCCCCCTTACTAACTATGGCTACACCTTC. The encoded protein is CASSPLTNYGYTF. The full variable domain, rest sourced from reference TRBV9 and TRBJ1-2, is DSGVTQTPKHLITATGQRVTLRCSPRSGDLSVYWYQQSLDQGLQFLIQYYNGEERAKGNILERFSAQQFPDLHSELNLSSLELGDSALYFCASSPLTNYGYTFGSGTRLTVV.

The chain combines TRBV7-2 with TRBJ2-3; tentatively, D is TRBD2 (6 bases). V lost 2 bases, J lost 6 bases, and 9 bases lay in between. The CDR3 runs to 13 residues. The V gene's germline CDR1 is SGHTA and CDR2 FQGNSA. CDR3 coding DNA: TGTGCCAGCAGCTTAAATCGGGGGGATACGCAGTATTTT. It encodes CASSLNRGDTQYF.

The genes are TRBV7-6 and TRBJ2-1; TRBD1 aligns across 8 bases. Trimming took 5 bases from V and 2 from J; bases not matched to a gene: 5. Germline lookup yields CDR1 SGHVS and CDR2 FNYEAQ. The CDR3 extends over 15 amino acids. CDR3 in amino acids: CASSTSGGAYNEQFF. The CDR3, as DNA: TGTGCCAGCAGCACTTCAGGGGGCGCCTACAATGAGCAGTTCTTC.

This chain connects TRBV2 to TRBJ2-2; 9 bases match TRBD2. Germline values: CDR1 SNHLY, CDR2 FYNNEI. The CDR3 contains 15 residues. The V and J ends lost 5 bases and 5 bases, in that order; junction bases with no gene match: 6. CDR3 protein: CASSSPSGKTGELFF. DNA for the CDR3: TGTGCCAGCAGTTCACCTAGCGGGAAGACCGGGGAGCTGTTTTTT.

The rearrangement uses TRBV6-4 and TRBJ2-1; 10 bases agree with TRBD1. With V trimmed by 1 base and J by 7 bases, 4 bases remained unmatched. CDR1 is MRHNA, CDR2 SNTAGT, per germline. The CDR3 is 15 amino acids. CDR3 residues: CASSDWDRGKNEQFF. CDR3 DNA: TGTGCCAGCAGTGACTGGGACAGGGGAAAGAATGAGCAGTTCTTC.

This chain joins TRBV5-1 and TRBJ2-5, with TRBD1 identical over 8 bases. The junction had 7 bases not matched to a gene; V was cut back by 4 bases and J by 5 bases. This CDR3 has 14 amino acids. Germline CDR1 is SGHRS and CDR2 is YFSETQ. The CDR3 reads CASSTRTGKETQYF. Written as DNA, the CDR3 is TGCGCCAGCAGCACCCGGACAGGGAAGGAGACCCAGTACTTC. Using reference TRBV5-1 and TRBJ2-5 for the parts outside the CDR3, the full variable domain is KAGVTQTPRYLIKTRGQQVTLSCSPISGHRSVSWYQQTPGQGLQFLFEYFSETQRNKGNFPGRFSGRQFSNSRSEMNVSTLELGDSALYLCASSTRTGKETQYFGPGTRLLVL.

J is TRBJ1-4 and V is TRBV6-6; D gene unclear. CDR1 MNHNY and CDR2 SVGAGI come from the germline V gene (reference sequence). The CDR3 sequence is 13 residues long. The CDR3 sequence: CASHGRGNEKLFF. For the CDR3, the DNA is TGTGCAAGCCACGGACGGGGAAATGAAAAACTGTTTTTT.

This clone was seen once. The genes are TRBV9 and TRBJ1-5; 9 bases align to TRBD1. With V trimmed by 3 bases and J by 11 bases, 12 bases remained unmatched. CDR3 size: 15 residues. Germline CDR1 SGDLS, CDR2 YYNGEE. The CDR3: CASSATGGPQWAQHF. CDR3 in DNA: TGTGCCAGCAGCGCGACAGGGGGGCCCCAGTGGGCCCAGCATTTT.